The 32 T cell receptor beta chains below were found in one sample sequenced in a study of identical twins. TCRdb independently ran MiXCR on the 5' RACE reads; one entry per CDR3 protein. The sample holds 500,000 or so distinct CDR3 sequences; 14% are singletons and the top ten take roughly 0.5%. The data also belong to a second study, concerning yellow fever vaccine responses in identical twins.

The sample consisted of CD4+ T cells sorted from blood. The source is a young woman in good health.

There are many counts of this clonotype. This chain connects TRBV11-1 to TRBJ1-2; 12 positions match TRBD1. V trimming: 5 bases; J trimming: 8 bases; junction bases outside the gene matches: 18. This CDR3 has 18 residues. Germline V CDR1 and CDR2: SGHAT, FQDESV (reference sequence). The CDR3 nucleotides are TGTGCCAGCAGCCAGAATTTGCTGCCGGGACAGGGGGCGAACGGCTACACCTTC. Its protein product is CASSQNLLPGQGANGYTF.

This clonotype was counted at least ten times. The chain couples TRBV9 to TRBJ2-5; 13 bases match TRBD2. The CDR3 sequence is 17 residues long. Germline V gives CDR1 SGDLS, CDR2 YYNGEE. The ends lost 4 bases at V and 3 bases at J; junction bases unmatched: 9. DNA of the CDR3: TGTGCCAGCAGCTTAGGGGGGGGACTAGCGGGAAAAGAGACCCAGTACTTC. Residues: CASSLGGGLAGKETQYF.

The V call is TRBV6-2 or TRBV6-3, the J call TRBJ2-2, with TRBD2 identical over 7 bases. The CDR3 has 16 amino acids. V trimming: 5 bases; J trimming: 0 bases; junction bases outside the gene matches: 6. Per germline, CDR1 MNHEY and CDR2 SVGEGT. CDR3 loop: CASSTPSGANTGELFF. Written as DNA, the CDR3 is TGTGCCAGCAGTACGCCTAGCGGCGCGAACACCGGGGAGCTGTTTTTT.

This clonotype was counted a few times. V and J are TRBV7-9 and TRBJ2-5, with D possibly matching TRBD2 (5 bases). Trimming removed 5 bases from V and 4 bases from J, with 14 bases in between. Germline values: CDR1 SEHNR, CDR2 FQNEAQ (reference sequence). This CDR3 spans 14 amino acids. Here the CDR3 DNA reads TGTGCCAGCAGCACAGAACCTGCGGGAGAGACCCAGTACTTC. Residues: CASSTEPAGETQYF.

The chain uses TRBV27 and TRBJ1-5; D might be TRBD1 (5 bases). Germline loops: CDR1 MNHEY, CDR2 SMNVEV (reference sequence). Trimming took off 1 base at V and 5 bases at J, with 6 bases between the two ends. The CDR3 contains 13 residues. In DNA form, the CDR3 reads TGTGCCAGCAGTTTATGGGGGGATCAGCCCCAGCATTTT. This sequence encodes CASSLWGDQPQHF.

The V call is TRBV5-1, the J call TRBJ2-2; 9 bases agree with TRBD1. Germline CDR1 and CDR2: SGHRS and YFSETQ. This CDR3 is built from 15 residues. V was clipped by 5 bases and J by 3 bases; unmatched bases: 5. The CDR3 DNA sequence: TGCGCCAGCAGATACTGGACAGGGGACACCGGGGAGCTGTTTTTT. Translation gives CASRYWTGDTGELFF.

The chain combines TRBV7-2 with TRBJ2-3; D is uncertain. This CDR3 is built from 11 residues. Germline CDR1 SGHTA, CDR2 FQGNSA. V shed 5 bases and J shed 8 bases, with 8 bases lying between them. In nucleotides, the CDR3 is TGTGCCAGCAGCCCGCTGGTTACGCAGTATTTT. It codes for CASSPLVTQYF.

This clonotype was counted many times. This rearrangement joins TRBV5-1 to TRBJ2-1; tentatively, D is TRBD2 (5 bases). Germline V CDR1 and CDR2: SGHRS, YFSETQ. V lost 5 bases, J lost 0 bases, and 6 bases lay in between. The CDR3 length is 13 residues. The CDR3 here is CASRGSSYNEQFF. In nucleotides, the CDR3 is TGCGCCAGCAGGGGGAGCTCCTACAATGAGCAGTTCTTC.

The genes are TRBV7-9 and TRBJ2-2, with 8 positions matching TRBD2. Germline-derived CDR1 and CDR2 are SEHNR and FQNEAQ (reference sequence). The V gene end was trimmed by 1 base and the J gene end by 6 bases; junction bases not matched to a gene: 10. This CDR3 spans 17 amino acids. This CDR3 reads CASSLEIPSGFAGELFF. CDR3 coding DNA: TGTGCCAGCAGCTTAGAAATTCCTAGCGGGTTCGCCGGGGAGCTGTTTTTT.

This clonotype was observed a handful of times. The chain combines TRBV24-1 with TRBJ2-2, with D perhaps matching TRBD1 (6 bases). The CDR3 extends over 22 amino acids. Germline V gene sequence: CDR1 KGHDR, CDR2 SFDVKD. The V end was cut by 1 base, the J end by 1 base, with 27 bases between. CDR3: CATSDFGWGPKTAGRNTGELFF. The CDR3 DNA reads as TGTGCCACCAGTGATTTCGGATGGGGGCCTAAGACTGCGGGTCGGAACACCGGGGAGCTGTTTTTT.

The chain carries TRBV23-1 and TRBJ2-7; 8 positions agree with TRBD1. TRBV23-1 is an ORF, and what it does is uncertain. V was pared by 7 bases and J by 2 bases, with 10 bases of the junction left unmatched. The CDR3 has 15 residues. CDR3 DNA: TGCGCCAGCACCCGGAGCCGGGACAGGACCTACGAGCAGTACTTC. Its translation: CASTRSRDRTYEQYF.

This chain uses TRBV19 with TRBJ2-2; 7 nucleotides align to TRBD2. Germline V lookup: CDR1 LNHDA, CDR2 SQIVND (reference sequence). V was clipped by 3 bases and J by 1 base; unmatched bases: 5. The CDR3 runs 16 residues. DNA for the CDR3: TGTGCCAGTAGTATTTGGCGGGGGAGGAACACCGGGGAGCTGTTTTTT. It specifies CASSIWRGRNTGELFF.

This clonotype was counted ten times or more. The rearrangement uses TRBV7-2 and TRBJ2-1; 8 positions match TRBD2. Germline V gene lookup returns CDR1 SGHTA and CDR2 FQGNSA. The CDR3 sequence is 14 residues long. V dropped 1 base and J dropped 10; count of bases not matched to a gene: 6. The CDR3 loop reads CASSLDYGTREQFF. The CDR3 DNA is TGTGCCAGCAGCTTAGATTATGGGACTAGAGAGCAGTTCTTC. The full variable domain, completed using reference TRBV7-2 and TRBJ2-1, is GAGVSQSPSNKVTEKGKDVELRCDPISGHTALYWYRQSLGQGLEFLIYFQGNSAPDKSGLPSDRFSAERTGGSVSTLTIQRTQQEDSAVYLCASSLDYGTREQFFGPGTRLTVL.

The genes are TRBV3-1 and TRBJ2-7; D is perhaps TRBD1 (6 bases). CDR3 length equals 15 residues. Per the germline V gene, CDR1 is LGHDT and CDR2 is YNNKEL (reference sequence). V was clipped by 7 bases and J by 2 bases, with 18 bases between them. CDR3 in DNA: TGTGCCAGCAAACGGGCGGACAGTGATACCTACGAGCAGTACTTC. Translation: CASKRADSDTYEQYF.

The chain uses TRBV27 and TRBJ2-2; possible D gene TRBD1, 7 bases. There are 14 residues in the CDR3. V gave up 6 bases and J gave up 2 bases, with 10 bases separating them. Germline loops: CDR1 MNHEY, CDR2 SMNVEV (reference sequence). CDR3 loop: CASRQGTNTGELFF. CDR3 DNA sequence: TGTGCCAGCAGACAGGGGACTAACACCGGGGAGCTGTTTTTT.

Ten or more counts support this clonotype. The rearrangement uses TRBV4-3 and TRBJ2-1; D unclear. Germline CDR1 reads LGHNA; CDR2 reads YSLEER. CDR3 length: 16 residues. V shed 0 bases and J shed 1 base, with 10 bases lying between them. For the CDR3, the DNA is TGCGCCAGCAGCCAAGAAGCTGTACCATCCTACAATGAGCAGTTCTTC. This sequence encodes CASSQEAVPSYNEQFF.

This clonotype was seen a few times. V usage is TRBV2 and J usage is TRBJ1-1; 7 nucleotides align to TRBD1. The CDR3 is 14 amino acids. Trimming cost V 7 bases and J 1 base; bases outside gene matches: 6. Looked up from germline, CDR1 is SNHLY and CDR2 is FYNNEI. The CDR3 region has the DNA TGTGCCAGCATTGTCAACAGGGGGAACACTGAAGCTTTCTTT. Protein sequence: CASIVNRGNTEAFF.

This clonotype was counted only a few times. The rearrangement uses TRBV9 and TRBJ2-2, with TRBD1 identical over 11 bases. Germline V CDR1 and CDR2: SGDLS, YYNGEE. The ends lost 0 bases at V and 4 bases at J; junction bases unmatched: 2. The CDR3 consists of 16 residues. The CDR3 DNA reads as TGTGCCAGCAGCGTAGACGGACAGGGGGCCACCGGGGAGCTGTTTTTT. Its translation: CASSVDGQGATGELFF.

The chain uses TRBV7-2 and TRBJ2-7, with no clear D. The germline CDR1 and CDR2 sequences are SGHTA and FQGNSA. The CDR3 runs to 16 residues. The germline V and J ends were trimmed by 1 base and 0 bases, with 13 bases remaining between them. The CDR3 nucleotides are TGTGCCAGCAGCTTAGTCACCGGCTACCCCTCCTACGAGCAGTACTTC. Translated, it gives CASSLVTGYPSYEQYF.

This clonotype appeared a few times. This chain connects TRBV5-5 to TRBJ2-1; D call uncertain. Germline V gene lookup returns CDR1 SGHKS and CDR2 YYEKEE (reference sequence). Trimming shortened V by 0 bases and J by 7 bases, and 17 bases separated the two germline ends. The CDR3 is 16 residues long. The DNA of the CDR3 is TGTGCCAGCAGCTTGGGGGCGGCGGTCCAATGGAATGAGCAGTTCTTC. Translated: CASSLGAAVQWNEQFF.

This clonotype was recorded many times. This sequence joins TRBV5-1 and TRBJ1-1; tentatively, D is TRBD1 (5 bases). The germline V gene encodes CDR1 SGHRS and CDR2 YFSETQ. V shed 3 bases and J shed 1 base, with 7 bases lying between them. The CDR3 runs to 13 residues. The CDR3 spells CASSSGQNTEAFF. CDR3 nucleotide sequence: TGCGCCAGCAGCTCCGGACAGAACACTGAAGCTTTCTTT.

This clonotype was detected a few times. The CDR3 reads CASSQTAGSYNEQFF. The CDR3 bases are TGTGCCAGCAGTCAAACAGCGGGTAGCTACAATGAGCAGTTCTTC. The gene calls are TRBV7-2 and TRBJ2-1, with D perhaps matching TRBD2 (6 bases). V lost 6 bases and J lost 3, with 15 bases in between. The germline CDR1 and CDR2 sequences are SGHTA and FQGNSA. The CDR3 contains 15 residues.

This chain uses TRBV4-1 with TRBJ2-1; 14 nucleotides line up with TRBD2. J lost 7 bases, V lost 1 base, and 3 bases had no gene match. Germline V CDR1 and CDR2: MGHRA, YSYEKL. This CDR3 contains 16 residues. This CDR3 is CASSQVGTSGRNEQFF. The CDR3 region has the DNA TGCGCCAGCAGCCAAGTCGGGACTAGCGGGAGAAATGAGCAGTTCTTC.

V is TRBV6-1 and J is TRBJ2-3; the D gene is possibly TRBD2 (5 bases). The germline V gene has CDR1 MNHNS and CDR2 SASEGT. V was trimmed by 6 bases and J by 2 bases, leaving 15 bases between them. The length of the CDR3 is 15 residues. CDR3 nucleotides: TGTGCCAGCAGATCCCAGGAGGTTAACACAGATACGCAGTATTTT. This translates into CASRSQEVNTDTQYF.

Only a few counts were recorded for this clonotype. The chain is built from TRBV28 and TRBJ2-4; 7 nucleotides line up with TRBD1. Germline V gives CDR1 MDHEN, CDR2 SYDVKM. The ends lost 5 bases at V and 1 base at J; junction bases unmatched: 5. CDR3 length: 15 amino acids. CDR3 amino acids: CASSLTGEAKNIQYF. The DNA of the CDR3 is TGTGCCAGCAGTCTTACAGGGGAGGCCAAAAACATTCAGTACTTC.

J is TRBJ1-2 and V is TRBV28; D is uncertain. The germline V gene has CDR1 MDHEN and CDR2 SYDVKM. The germline V and J ends were trimmed by 8 bases and 4 bases, with 8 bases remaining between them. The CDR3 contains 11 residues. The CDR3 loop reads CASSIGYGYTF. The CDR3 coding sequence is TGTGCCAGCTCAATCGGCTATGGCTACACCTTC.

V gene TRBV19 combines with J gene TRBJ2-2; 8 bases are shared with TRBD2. V lost 3 bases to trimming and J lost 0 bases; unmatched junction nucleotides: 9. Germline CDR1 and CDR2: LNHDA and SQIVND (reference sequence). The CDR3 spans 18 residues. In DNA, the CDR3 is TGTGCCAGTAGTATCCTGGCGGGGGGAATATCGAACACCGGGGAGCTGTTTTTT. Translating gives CASSILAGGISNTGELFF.

This clonotype has a count of ten or more. J is TRBJ2-1 and V is TRBV6-2 or TRBV6-3, with 10 bases that match TRBD2. The germline CDR1 and CDR2 sequences are MNHEY and SVGEGT. The CDR3 sequence is 17 residues long. V lost 4 bases and J lost 6; bases outside the gene matches: 12. CDR3: CASSFLFGLAESNEQFF. The DNA for the CDR3 is TGTGCCAGCAGTTTCCTCTTTGGACTAGCGGAGTCCAATGAGCAGTTCTTC.

Only a few counts were recorded for this clonotype. The genes are TRBV29-1 and TRBJ1-2; 8 bases agree with TRBD1. The ends lost 6 bases at V and 10 bases at J; junction bases unmatched: 10. CDR3 length: 12 amino acids. CDR1 and CDR2 from the germline V gene are SQVTM and ANQGSEA. CDR3 bases: TGCAGCGTAGGACAGGGCGGAATATTCTACACCTTC. Translation gives CSVGQGGIFYTF.

This clonotype occurred a few times. The rearrangement links TRBV10-3 to TRBJ1-4, with D unclear. CDR1 is ENHRY, CDR2 SYGVKD, per germline. Deletions cut 6 bases from V and 7 bases from J, with 15 bases between. CDR3 length: 14 residues. CDR3 residues: CAIRDPSAGEKLFF. CDR3 nucleotide sequence: TGTGCCATCAGGGACCCCTCGGCTGGTGAAAAACTGTTTTTT.

The genes are TRBV3-1 and TRBJ2-2; no definite D call. Germline-derived CDR1 and CDR2 are LGHDT and YNNKEL (reference sequence). Deletions cut 1 base from V and 7 bases from J, with 10 bases between. The CDR3 covers 14 residues. CDR3 coding DNA: TGTGCCAGCAGCCAAGTTAATGCCCTCGGGGAGCTGTTTTTT. Its translation: CASSQVNALGELFF.

The rearrangement links TRBV28 to TRBJ2-2; D tentatively reads TRBD1 or TRBD2 (5 bases each). V gave up 6 bases and J gave up 2 bases, with 16 bases separating them. Germline loops: CDR1 MDHEN, CDR2 SYDVKM. This CDR3 spans 16 amino acids. CDR3 region: CASSPRGTANTGELFF. CDR3 DNA sequence: TGTGCCAGCAGCCCGCGAGGGACGGCTAACACCGGGGAGCTGTTTTTT.